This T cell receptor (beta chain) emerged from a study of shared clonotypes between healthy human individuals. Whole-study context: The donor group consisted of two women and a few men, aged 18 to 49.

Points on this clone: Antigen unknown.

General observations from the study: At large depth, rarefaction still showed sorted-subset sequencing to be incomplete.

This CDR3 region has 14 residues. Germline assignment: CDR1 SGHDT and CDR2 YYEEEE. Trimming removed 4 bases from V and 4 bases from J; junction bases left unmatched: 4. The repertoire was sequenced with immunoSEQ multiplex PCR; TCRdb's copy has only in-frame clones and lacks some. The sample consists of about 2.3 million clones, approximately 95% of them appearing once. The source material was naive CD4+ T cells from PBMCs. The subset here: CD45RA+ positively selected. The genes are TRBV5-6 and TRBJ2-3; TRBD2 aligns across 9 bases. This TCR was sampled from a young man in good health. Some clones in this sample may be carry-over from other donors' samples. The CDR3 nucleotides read TGTGCCAGCAGCCCAACTAGCGGGCCAGATACGCAGTATTTT. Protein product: CASSPTSGPDTQYF.